These 2 T cell receptor beta chains were sequenced from one sample in a study of tumor and adjacent non-tumor tissue in lung cancer. RNA was extracted from bulk tissue without any cell sorting. The normal lung tissue was taken more than 3 cm from the tumor edge. A modified ARM-PCR protocol with three rounds of nested PCR amplified TCRbeta. MiXCR was run by TCRdb on the multiplex PCR reads, yielding one entry per CDR3 protein. The table includes tens of thousands of distinct CDR3 sequences, about 70% detected once. The sample consisted of distant non-tumor lung tissue. The source of these receptors is a woman aged 55-75 years with non-small cell lung cancer.

As to this clonotype: The conserved phenylalanine or tryptophan is not found at the CDR3 terminus, so this likely reflects a read error. The V call is TRBV6-2 or TRBV6-3, the J call TRBJ2-7, with D perhaps TRBD1 or TRBD2 (5 bases each). The CDR3 is made up of 16 amino acids. Germline assignment: CDR1 MNHEY and CDR2 SVGEGT. The CDR3 DNA reads as TGCGCCAGCAGTCCGTCTCCCGGGACCCCCCCAAGGGAGCAGTACTCC. It translates to CASSPSPGTPPREQYS.

The V call is TRBV19, the J call TRBJ2-1; possible D gene TRBD2, 6 bases. Per germline, CDR1 LNHDA and CDR2 SQIVND (reference sequence). Trimming took off 4 bases at V and 8 bases at J, with 18 bases between the two ends. The CDR3 totals 15 residues. The CDR3 sequence: CASSRRGRGSDEQFF. DNA of the CDR3: TGTGCCAGTAGTAGGCGGGGAAGAGGGTCCGATGAGCAGTTCTTC.